One and the same sample provided the 19 T cell receptor beta chains below, sequenced in a study of T-cell reconstitution after alpha-beta-depleted transplantation in children. For TCRbeta, the library was prepared with unique molecular identifiers. TCRdb recomputed calls from the PCR reads with MiXCR, one row per CDR3 protein. This table holds approximately 500,000 distinct CDR3 sequences, over 20% found once. The sequencing used PBMCs, collected before TCRalphabeta/CD19-depleted stem cell transplant. These receptors all come from a boy under three years old with Wiskott-Aldrich syndrome, due to receive a stem cell transplant.

In its sample, this clonotype was seen a few times. The chain joins TRBV12-3 or TRBV12-4 to TRBJ2-1; 9 bases fit TRBD2. The CDR3 is 17 residues long. V was pared by 1 base and J by 7 bases, with 11 bases of the junction left unmatched. The CDR3 sequence: CASSLGGTSRLGNEQFF. The CDR3 coding sequence is TGTGCCAGCAGTTTAGGTGGGACTAGCCGCCTAGGGAATGAGCAGTTCTTC.

This clonotype was counted a few times. The chain combines TRBV5-1 with TRBJ1-1; 8 bases line up with TRBD1. This CDR3 has 14 amino acids. In germline, CDR1 is SGHRS, CDR2 YFSETQ. The ends lost 2 bases at V and 3 bases at J; junction bases unmatched: 3. CDR3 nucleotides: TGCGCCAGCAGCTTTCTACAGGGGGACACTGAAGCTTTCTTT. Translating it yields CASSFLQGDTEAFF. Using reference TRBV5-1 and TRBJ1-1 for the parts outside the CDR3, the full variable domain is KAGVTQTPRYLIKTRGQQVTLSCSPISGHRSVSWYQQTPGQGLQFLFEYFSETQRNKGNFPGRFSGRQFSNSRSEMNVSTLELGDSALYLCASSFLQGDTEAFFGQGTRLTVV.

The table lists this clonotype with a few counts. V gene TRBV5-5 combines with J gene TRBJ2-2; D remains unclear. The CDR3 length is 16 residues. V lost 2 bases, J lost 2 bases, and 13 bases lay in between. Germline assignment: CDR1 SGHKS and CDR2 YYEKEE (reference sequence). CDR3 sequence reads: CASSLIMGLNTGELFF. CDR3 DNA sequence: TGTGCCAGCAGCTTAATTATGGGTTTAAACACCGGGGAGCTGTTTTTT. Drawing the rest from reference TRBV5-5 and TRBJ2-2, the complete variable domain is DAGVTQSPTHLIKTRGQQVTLRCSPISGHKSVSWYQQVLGQGPQFIFQYYEKEERGRGNFPDRFSARQFPNYSSELNVNALLLGDSALYLCASSLIMGLNTGELFFGEGSRLTVL.

This clonotype occurred many times. The gene calls are TRBV5-1 and TRBJ2-5; TRBD1 aligns across 8 bases. The V and J ends lost 1 base and 4 bases, in that order; junction bases with no gene match: 0. Germline lookup yields CDR1 SGHRS and CDR2 YFSETQ. The CDR3 has 13 amino acids. The CDR3 loop is CASSLTGGETQYF. Here the CDR3 DNA reads TGCGCCAGCAGCTTGACAGGGGGAGAGACCCAGTACTTC.

In this sample, this clonotype turned up many times. The V call is TRBV5-1, the J call TRBJ2-7, with TRBD2 as a possible D gene (6 bases). Trimming removed 4 bases at V and 2 bases at J, with 19 bases between. Germline loops: CDR1 SGHRS, CDR2 YFSETQ. The CDR3 spans 16 residues. CDR3 bases: TGCGCCAGCAGCGGCACCTGGGGTAGCGGAGCCTACGAGCAGTACTTC. Its protein is CASSGTWGSGAYEQYF.

The chain joins TRBV19 to TRBJ2-7, with a weak D call TRBD2 (5 bases). Looked up from germline, CDR1 is LNHDA and CDR2 is SQIVND (reference sequence). This CDR3 has 14 residues. V dropped 5 bases and J dropped 6 bases, with 17 bases sitting between them. CDR3 sequence reads: CASSLPGSSREQYF. The CDR3 region has the DNA TGTGCCAGTAGTCTTCCGGGATCCTCCCGCGAGCAGTACTTC.

This clonotype was counted only a few times. The genes are TRBV5-5 and TRBJ1-1; D might be TRBD1 (5 bases). CDR1 is SGHKS, CDR2 YYEKEE, per germline (reference sequence). The CDR3 has 12 residues. With 4 bases removed from V and 6 bases from J, the gap between germline ends came to 10 bases. This chain's CDR3 is CASSTRQSEAFF. The CDR3 nucleotides read TGTGCCAGCAGCACTCGACAGTCTGAAGCTTTCTTT.

The chain has TRBV5-6 and TRBJ2-1; D might be TRBD2 (5 bases). This CDR3 region has 14 residues. CDR1 is SGHDT, CDR2 YYEEEE, per germline. V dropped 7 bases and J dropped 3 bases, with 14 bases sitting between them. The CDR3 DNA is TGTGCCAGCGGACTTCCGAAACACTACAATGAGCAGTTCTTC. Protein product: CASGLPKHYNEQFF.

V gene TRBV20-1 combines with J gene TRBJ2-1, with D possibly matching TRBD1 (5 bases). V was clipped by 0 bases and J by 8 bases, with 29 bases between them. The germline CDR1 and CDR2 sequences are DFQATT and SNEGSKA (reference sequence). The CDR3 is 19 residues long. This CDR3 is CSARDFNPLQVFPSDEQFF. CDR3 in DNA: TGCAGTGCTAGAGATTTTAACCCTTTACAGGTATTTCCTTCGGATGAGCAGTTCTTC.

The table lists this clonotype with many counts. The J gene is TRBJ2-1, the V gene TRBV5-6; D gene uncertain. The CDR3 is 13 residues long. CDR1 and CDR2 from the germline V gene are SGHDT and YYEEEE. The V and J ends lost 1 base and 4 bases respectively, with 6 bases between them. CDR3 residues: CASSLLGYNEQFF. In nucleotides, the CDR3 is TGTGCCAGCAGCTTGCTGGGGTACAATGAGCAGTTCTTC.

The chain couples TRBV4-2 to TRBJ2-3, with 9 bases matching TRBD2. CDR1 and CDR2 from the germline V gene are LGHNA and YNFKEQ. This CDR3 region has 17 residues. Trimming at V came to 3 bases and at J to 0 bases, leaving 7 bases not matched to a gene. This CDR3 is CASSHHRLAVSTDTQYF. CDR3 in DNA: TGTGCCAGCAGCCACCACAGACTAGCGGTAAGCACAGATACGCAGTATTTT.

The V and J genes are TRBV6-1 and TRBJ2-3, with 9 nucleotides matching TRBD2. This CDR3 comprises 18 residues. In germline, CDR1 is MNHNS, CDR2 SASEGT. V trimming: 5 bases; J trimming: 0 bases; junction bases outside the gene matches: 12. For the CDR3, the DNA is TGTGCCAGCAGTCTCTTAGCGGGAGACTCCTATAGCACAGATACGCAGTATTTT. It translates to CASSLLAGDSYSTDTQYF.

The chain is built from TRBV20-1 and TRBJ2-3; perhaps TRBD1 as D (6 bases). The germline V and J ends were trimmed by 5 bases and 13 bases, with 19 bases remaining between them. The CDR3 is 12 amino acids. CDR1 is DFQATT, CDR2 SNEGSKA, per germline (reference sequence). The CDR3 DNA is TGCAGTGCTCCTAGACAGGTCGAGGGGGAGTATTTT. Translated: CSAPRQVEGEYF.

A few counts support this clonotype. The J gene is TRBJ1-2, the V gene TRBV7-9, with D possibly matching TRBD1 (5 bases). The CDR3 has 16 residues. V lost 5 bases and J 3 bases, leaving 19 bases between the germline ends. Looked up from germline, CDR1 is SEHNR and CDR2 is FQNEAQ (reference sequence). Here the CDR3 reads CASSRQGRAADYGYTF. CDR3 DNA: TGTGCCAGCAGCCGTCAGGGCAGGGCCGCGGACTATGGCTACACCTTC.

This clonotype was seen a handful of times. The chain joins TRBV28 to TRBJ1-4; maybe TRBD1 (5 bases). The CDR3 runs 14 residues. The V gene lost 6 bases and the J gene lost 6 bases, with 14 bases spanning the gap. Per germline, CDR1 MDHEN and CDR2 SYDVKM. The CDR3 reads CASRKGRLDEKLFF. As DNA, the CDR3 is TGTGCCAGCAGAAAGGGGCGTCTGGATGAAAAACTGTTTTTT.

The CDR3 is CASSLGGRNNEQFF. The CDR3 coding sequence is TGTGCCAGCAGTTTGGGCGGGAGAAACAATGAGCAGTTCTTC. The chain joins TRBV12-3 or TRBV12-4 to TRBJ2-1; 7 bases match TRBD2. The CDR3 runs 14 residues. The V and J ends lost 3 bases and 5 bases, in that order; junction bases with no gene match: 4.

This clonotype was observed a few times. The chain links TRBV3-1 to TRBJ2-7; 7 nucleotides line up with TRBD1. CDR3 length equals 13 residues. Germline loops: CDR1 LGHDT, CDR2 YNNKEL (reference sequence). J was trimmed by 6 bases and V by 4 bases; bases with no gene match: 6. The CDR3 reads CASSPGTVGEQYF. In DNA, the CDR3 is TGTGCCAGCAGCCCCGGGACAGTCGGCGAGCAGTACTTC.

This clonotype was observed a few times. The V and J genes are TRBV5-1 and TRBJ2-1; 11 nucleotides agree with TRBD1. The CDR3 has 15 residues. From germline, CDR1 is SGHRS and CDR2 YFSETQ. Trimming took 2 bases from V and 5 from J; bases not matched to a gene: 3. CDR3 sequence: CASSFRTGGHNEQFF. CDR3 nucleotides: TGCGCCAGCAGCTTCCGGACAGGGGGCCACAATGAGCAGTTCTTC.

This chain uses TRBV20-1 with TRBJ2-5; D remains unclear. The CDR3 has 12 amino acids. Germline V gene sequence: CDR1 DFQATT, CDR2 SNEGSKA (reference sequence). V was shortened by 3 bases and J by 1 base, with 6 bases between the two germline ends. CDR3 nucleotide sequence: TGCAGTGCTAGCGGGCTCCAAGAGACCCAGTACTTC. Its protein is CSASGLQETQYF.